The 18 T cell receptor beta chains listed next were all sequenced from one sample in a study of radiotherapy plus CTLA-4 blockade in lung cancer. Sequenced by immunoSEQ multiplex PCR; TCRdb stores in-frame clones only, minus some. The table includes some 64,000 clones, about 72% detected once. The starting material was peripheral blood, obtained from a patient treated with radiotherapy plus ipilimumab. Receptors were obtained from a human donor with non-small cell lung cancer who had a complete response to radiotherapy plus ipilimumab.

This chain links TRBV11-2 with TRBJ2-1; 8 positions match TRBD2. Germline V lookup: CDR1 SGHAT, CDR2 FQNNGV. V shed 1 base and J 5 bases; nucleotides not matched to a gene: 4. This CDR3 spans 15 amino acids. In DNA, the CDR3 is TGTGCCAGCAGCTTAGGTCCTAGCGGGCACAATGAGCAGTTCTTC. This gives the protein CASSLGPSGHNEQFF.

The chain carries TRBV4-1 and TRBJ1-1; D ambiguous. CDR3 length equals 15 residues. Trimming pared 1 base from V and 0 bases from J, leaving 9 bases between. CDR1 MGHRA and CDR2 YSYEKL come from the germline V gene. The CDR3 DNA follows: TGCGCCAGCAGCCAAGTCTCTCTCATGAACACTGAAGCTTTCTTT. Its translation: CASSQVSLMNTEAFF.

Only one count was recorded for this clone. This sequence joins TRBV7-2 and TRBJ2-7, with TRBD1 as a possible D gene (6 bases). Germline V CDR1 and CDR2: SGHTA, FQGNSA. The CDR3 sequence is 14 residues long. V shed 3 bases and J shed 6 bases, with 15 bases lying between them. For the CDR3, the DNA is TGTGCCAGCAGCTTTACGGGACAAGTAACCGAGCAGTACTTC. It translates to CASSFTGQVTEQYF.

V usage is TRBV11-2 and J usage is TRBJ2-5; D uncertain. CDR3 length: 14 amino acids. CDR1 is SGHAT and CDR2 is FQNNGV in the germline V gene. V was shortened by 5 bases and J by 5 bases, with 15 bases between the two germline ends. This chain's CDR3 is CASSTSRVRETQYF. DNA for the CDR3: TGTGCCAGCAGCACGAGTCGGGTCAGGGAGACCCAGTACTTC.

CDR3 residues: CASSPQSNYGYTF. The CDR3 DNA reads TGTGCCAGCAGTCCGCAGTCTAACTATGGCTACACCTTC. The chain has TRBV6-5 and TRBJ1-2; D not resolved. V lost 5 bases, J lost 0 bases, and 7 bases lay in between. Germline CDR1 is MNHEY and CDR2 is SVGAGI. The CDR3 has 13 residues.

The J gene is TRBJ1-2, the V gene TRBV30; D uncertain. V lost 0 bases and J 1 base, leaving 6 bases between the germline ends. Germline V lookup: CDR1 GTSNPN, CDR2 SVGIG (reference sequence). The CDR3 runs 13 residues. The CDR3 bases are TGTGCCTGGAGTGTAGGTCATAACTATGGCTACACCTTC. This sequence encodes CAWSVGHNYGYTF.

The chain links TRBV7-2 to TRBJ2-1, with D hard to call. The CDR3 length is 15 residues. Trimming took off 0 bases at V and 4 bases at J, with 10 bases between the two ends. Germline V gene data show CDR1 as SGHTA and CDR2 as FQGNSA. The CDR3 DNA is TGTGCCAGCAGCTTAGCAAGAAAGTATTACAATGAGCAGTTCTTC. It specifies CASSLARKYYNEQFF.

This clone was detected only a few times. The V and J genes are TRBV7-8 and TRBJ2-3; D ambiguous. The length of the CDR3 is 14 residues. Trimming pared 2 bases from V and 1 base from J, leaving 7 bases between. Germline CDR1 reads SGHVS; CDR2 reads FQNEAQ. CDR3 DNA: TGTGCCAGCAGCTTACCGGGTCGCACAGATACGCAGTATTTT. This encodes CASSLPGRTDTQYF.

This rearrangement joins TRBV19 to TRBJ1-6, with D maybe TRBD1 (6 bases). Germline CDR1 and CDR2: LNHDA and SQIVND (reference sequence). V lost 3 bases to trimming and J lost 2 bases, with 11 bases between them. This CDR3 spans 16 amino acids. Written as DNA, the CDR3 is TGTGCCAGTAGTATTAGTGGGACAACCTATAATTCACCCCTCCACTTT. Its translation is CASSISGTTYNSPLHF.

Comments on this clone: Only one base separates this from a far larger clonotype, so it likely reflects a read error. J is TRBJ1-2 and V is TRBV7-2; TRBD1 might be the D (6 bases). The V gene's germline CDR1 is SGHTA and CDR2 FQGNSA. V gave up 5 bases and J gave up 4 bases, with 8 bases separating them. CDR3 length: 12 amino acids. CDR3 sequence: CASSEQGYGYTF. The CDR3 nucleotides are TGTGCCAGCAGCGAACAGGGCTATGGCTACACCTTC. The full variable domain, rest sourced from reference TRBV7-2 and TRBJ1-2, is GAGVSQSPSNKVTEKGKDVELRCDPISGHTALYWYRQSLGQGLEFLIYFQGNSAPDKSGLPSDRFSAERTGGSVSTLTIQRTQQEDSAVYLCASSEQGYGYTFGSGTRLTVV.

The chain joins TRBV28 to TRBJ2-5; no reliable D call. Germline V gene sequence: CDR1 MDHEN, CDR2 SYDVKM. V lost 4 bases and J 1 base, leaving 13 bases between the germline ends. The CDR3 is 15 amino acids. The CDR3 DNA follows: TGTGCCAGCAGTTCCCCCAGTGGGTCCCAAGAGACCCAGTACTTC. Its translation: CASSSPSGSQETQYF. Combining the CDR3 with reference TRBV28 and TRBJ2-5 gives the whole variable domain DVKVTQSSRYLVKRTGEKVFLECVQDMDHENMFWYRQDPGLGLRLIYFSYDVKMKEKGDIPEGYSVSREKKERFSLILESASTNQTSMYLCASSSPSGSQETQYFGPGTRLLVL.

The chain couples TRBV2 to TRBJ2-1; 14 nucleotides agree with TRBD2. Looked up from germline, CDR1 is SNHLY and CDR2 is FYNNEI. The V segment lost 8 bases and the J segment 5 bases; nucleotides outside the gene matches: 5. The CDR3 totals 15 residues. Here the CDR3 reads CASAGLAGGNNEQFF. CDR3 nucleotides: TGTGCCAGCGCCGGACTAGCGGGAGGTAACAATGAGCAGTTCTTC. Full variable domain (outside the CDR3, taken from reference TRBV2 and TRBJ2-1): EPEVTQTPSHQVTQMGQEVILRCVPISNHLYFYWYRQILGQKVEFLVSFYNNEISEKSEIFDDQFSVERPDGSNFTLKIRSTKLEDSAMYFCASAGLAGGNNEQFFGPGTRLTVL.

The genes are TRBV2 and TRBJ1-1, with D perhaps TRBD1 (6 bases). This CDR3 has 16 residues. The germline gives CDR1 SNHLY, CDR2 FYNNEI. V was cut by 9 bases and J by 0 bases, with 20 bases left in between. The CDR3 spells CARKRDTSLLNTEAFF. The CDR3 bases are TGTGCCAGAAAGCGGGACACTTCGTTGTTGAACACTGAAGCTTTCTTT.

The J gene is TRBJ2-5, the V gene TRBV4-3; D is perhaps TRBD2 (5 bases). The CDR3 sequence is 14 residues long. CDR1 is LGHNA and CDR2 is YSLEER in the germline V gene. The ends were cut back, 0 bases at V and 2 bases at J, with 7 bases in the middle. In DNA, the CDR3 is TGCGCCAGCAGCCAAGAAGCGGTTCAAGAGACCCAGTACTTC. Its protein product is CASSQEAVQETQYF.

In nucleotides, the CDR3 is TGTGCCAGCAGTGAACCGGGACAGAGCTCTGGAAACACCATATATTTT. Protein: CASSEPGQSSGNTIYF. The chain joins TRBV6-1 to TRBJ1-3; TRBD1 matches 7 bases. J gave up 0 bases and V 2 bases, and 4 bases lay outside the gene matches. Germline V gives CDR1 MNHNS, CDR2 SASEGT. This CDR3 region has 16 residues.

This chain connects TRBV9 to TRBJ1-4; 7 nucleotides align to TRBD1. The V gene end was trimmed by 4 bases and the J gene end by 4 bases; junction bases not matched to a gene: 10. Germline CDR1 SGDLS, CDR2 YYNGEE. CDR3 length: 16 residues. The CDR3 sequence is CASSPTGLQSNEKLFF. Written as DNA, the CDR3 is TGTGCCAGCAGCCCGACAGGGTTACAGAGTAATGAAAAACTGTTTTTT.

There are a few counts of this clone. The V call is TRBV7-7, the J call TRBJ2-7; 12 bases fit TRBD1. The CDR3 sequence is 19 residues long. Germline assignment: CDR1 SSHAT and CDR2 FNYEAQ (reference sequence). The CDR3 spells CASSFTRPTGTGGRYEQYV. DNA for the CDR3: TGTGCTAGCAGCTTCACTAGACCTACCGGGACAGGGGGCAGATACGAGCAGTACGTC.

This clone was recorded only once. Mismatch with germline at one junction end may stem from a read error. The identical CDR3 is also encoded by other nucleotide sequences in the sample. The rearrangement uses TRBV7-9 and TRBJ2-3; D call uncertain. In germline, CDR1 is SEHNR, CDR2 FQNEAQ (reference sequence). This CDR3 comprises 11 residues. The CDR3 sequence is CASSPLHTQYF. The CDR3 DNA sequence: TGTGCCAGCAGCCCTTTACATACGCAGTACTTT.